One and the same sample provided the 5 T cell receptor beta chains below, sequenced in a study of response to subunit inactivated influenza vaccine (dated by TCRdb to the late 2010s). Library construction relied on RT-PCR. The instrument given in TCRdb is Illumina HiSeq 2500. Clones were called with MiXCR by TCRdb after fastp trimmed the public reads at Q25, and only in-frame beta chains were retained. When rows share a CDR3 protein, they turn into one entry using the most common DNA and genes. For this sample the table gives roughly 710,000 distinct CDR3 sequences, of which 14% were detected only once. Together, the top ten hold 7.6% of the sample. The sample in question was PBMCs from blood, obtained about 14 days before vaccination. The receptor set was obtained from a man aged 45-60 years who received an inactivated influenza vaccine. Donor details come from another sample of the same person, matched by shared clones.

This clonotype was seen a few times. This chain links TRBV15 with TRBJ2-5; D is possibly TRBD1 (5 bases). The CDR3 is 12 amino acids. In germline, CDR1 is LNHNV, CDR2 YYDKDF (reference sequence). V was trimmed by 4 bases and J by 5 bases, leaving 8 bases between them. CDR3 sequence reads: CATSTYRETQYF. The CDR3 DNA is TGTGCCACCAGCACCTACAGGGAGACCCAGTACTTC.

This chain links TRBV25-1 with TRBJ2-5, with D perhaps TRBD2 (6 bases). The V gene's germline CDR1 is MGHDK and CDR2 SYGVNS. This CDR3 spans 13 amino acids. V lost 4 bases, J lost 5 bases, and 11 bases lay in between. The DNA for the CDR3 is TGTGCCAGCAGTGCCCTCCGGGGGGAGACCCAGTACTTC. Translating it yields CASSALRGETQYF. Looking up the rest from reference TRBV25-1 and TRBJ2-5 gives the full variable domain: EADIYQTPRYLVIGTGKKITLECSQTMGHDKMYWYQQDPGMELHLIHYSYGVNSTEKGDLSSESTVSRIRTEHFPLTLESARPSHTSQYLCASSALRGETQYFGPGTRLLVL.

This clonotype appeared a few times. This rearrangement joins TRBV28 to TRBJ2-5; 9 nucleotides agree with TRBD1. The CDR3 spans 15 residues. Germline CDR1 MDHEN, CDR2 SYDVKM. J was trimmed by 4 bases and V by 4 bases; bases with no gene match: 7. The chain's CDR3 is CASSSLGQGRETQYF. The CDR3 DNA reads as TGTGCCAGCAGTTCCCTTGGACAGGGGCGAGAGACCCAGTACTTC.

The rearrangement joins TRBV4-1 to TRBJ2-1; 14 bases agree with TRBD2. Germline V gene data show CDR1 as MGHRA and CDR2 as YSYEKL. The CDR3 is 17 amino acids. J lost 7 bases, V lost 1 base, and 6 bases had no gene match. The CDR3 reads CASSQGFGTSGGNEQFF. The CDR3 coding sequence is TGCGCCAGCAGCCAAGGTTTCGGGACTAGCGGGGGTAATGAGCAGTTCTTC.

The rearrangement uses TRBV20-1 and TRBJ1-4; D gene unclear. Between the trimmed V and J ends, which lost 6 bases and 4 bases, there was a span of 3 bases. CDR3 length equals 10 residues. The germline gives CDR1 DFQATT, CDR2 SNEGSKA (reference sequence). CDR3 DNA: TGCAGTGCCGTTAATGAAAAACTGTTTTTT. Encoded protein: CSAVNEKLFF.